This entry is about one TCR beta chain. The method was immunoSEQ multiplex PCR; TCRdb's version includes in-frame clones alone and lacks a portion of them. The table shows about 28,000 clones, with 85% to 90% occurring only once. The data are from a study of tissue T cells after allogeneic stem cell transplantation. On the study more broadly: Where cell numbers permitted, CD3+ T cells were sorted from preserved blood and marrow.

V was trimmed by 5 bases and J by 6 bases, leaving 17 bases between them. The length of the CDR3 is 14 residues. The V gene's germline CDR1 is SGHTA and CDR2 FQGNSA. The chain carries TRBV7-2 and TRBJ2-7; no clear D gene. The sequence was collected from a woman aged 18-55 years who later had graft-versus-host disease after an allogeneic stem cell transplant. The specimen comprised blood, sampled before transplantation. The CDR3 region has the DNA TGTGCCAGCAGCGTCCCCGGCCGGTACGGCGAGCAGTACTTC. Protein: CASSVPGRYGEQYF.